These T cell receptor beta chains were read from a single sample in a study of cytomegalovirus exposure and HLA in healthy donors. Only in-frame clones appear in the TCRdb table, and some are missing; sequencing was by immunoSEQ multiplex PCR. The sample contains under 200,000 clones, more than 9.5% of which appear only once. Sequenced: PBMCs. The origin of the receptors is a man aged 45-65 years in good health and CMV-seropositive. Both conserved end residues are part of each CDR3. A D gene is named only where the DNA matches it firmly. Some rows have no size entry. The others give once, few or many, or a class for an expanded clone.

V gene	D gene	J gene	clone size	CDR3 protein	CDR3 DNA
TRBV7-9	.	TRBJ2-5	few	CASRPDRAGETQYF	TGTGCCAGCAGGCCTGACAGGGCGGGGGAGACCCAGTACTTC
TRBV19	.	TRBJ1-5	few	CASSALILPQHF	TGTGCCAGTAGTGCCCTAATCTTGCCCCAGCATTTT
TRBV7-2	.	TRBJ1-1	few	CASSDNPPGWHTEAFF	TGTGCCAGCAGCGACAACCCGCCAGGGTGGCACACTGAAGCTTTCTTT
TRBV7-2	TRBD2	TRBJ2-5	.	CASSAGLAGGQETQYF	TGTGCCAGCAGCGCCGGACTAGCGGGGGGGCAAGAGACCCAGTACTTC
TRBV5-1	TRBD1	TRBJ1-1	.	CASSLEGQGKTEAFF	TGCGCCAGCAGCTTGGAGGGACAGGGGAAAACTGAAGCTTTCTTT
TRBV2	.	TRBJ2-5	few	CASREGGGETQYF	TGTGCCAGCCGCGAGGGAGGAGGGGAGACCCAGTACTTC
TRBV15	TRBD1	TRBJ1-3	.	CATSPDRGYTIYF	TGTGCCACCAGCCCGGACAGGGGGTACACCATATATTTT
TRBV5-1	.	TRBJ2-1	few	CASSLDGSYNEQFF	TGCGCCAGCAGCTTGGACGGCTCCTACAATGAGCAGTTCTTC
TRBV5-5	.	TRBJ1-1	.	CASSFTGTTEAFF	TGTGCCAGCAGCTTTACAGGGACCACTGAAGCTTTCTTT
TRBV10-1	.	TRBJ2-1	few	CASSGQGIGNEQFF	TGCGCCAGCAGTGGTCAGGGGATTGGCAATGAGCAGTTCTTC
TRBV7-2	.	TRBJ2-7	few	CASSLQGGEQYF	TGTGCCAGCAGCTTACAGGGGGGCGAGCAGTACTTC
TRBV27	.	TRBJ2-3	few	CASRPSSLGDTQYF	TGTGCCAGCAGGCCCTCTAGTCTAGGAGATACGCAGTATTTT
TRBV7-9	TRBD1	TRBJ1-5	few	CASSRGQGNQPQHF	TGTGCCAGCAGCCGCGGACAGGGCAATCAGCCCCAGCATTTT
TRBV19	.	TRBJ2-2	few	CASSTFNTGELFF	TGTGCCAGTAGTACCTTTAACACCGGGGAGCTGTTTTTT
TRBV7-2	.	TRBJ1-5	.	CASSSPTAVNQPQHF	TGTGCCAGCAGCTCCCCGACAGCCGTCAATCAGCCCCAGCATTTT
TRBV18	.	TRBJ1-1	few	CASSPERVGAFF	TGTGCCAGCTCACCAGAGAGGGTAGGAGCTTTCTTT
TRBV6-6	.	TRBJ2-3	few	CASSYTSTDTQYF	TGTGCCAGCAGTTACACTAGCACAGATACGCAGTATTTT
TRBV27	.	TRBJ1-5	few	CASSLRGRSNQPQHF	TGTGCCAGCAGTTTGCGGGGAAGGAGCAATCAGCCCCAGCATTTT
TRBV6-1	.	TRBJ2-3	.	CASSLDTFSTDTQYF	TGTGCCAGCAGTTTGGACACATTTAGCACAGATACGCAGTATTTT
TRBV6-5	TRBD1	TRBJ1-4	.	CASSSRDSNEKLFF	TGTGCCAGCAGTTCCCGGGACAGCAATGAAAAACTGTTTTTT
TRBV5-4	TRBD1	TRBJ1-2	.	CASSQRRTGGGLNYGYTF	TGTGCCAGCAGTCAACGGAGGACAGGGGGCGGCCTTAACTATGGCTACACCTTC
TRBV27	TRBD1	TRBJ2-7	.	CASSLDRAHEQYF	TGTGCCAGCAGTCTAGACAGGGCCCACGAGCAGTACTTC
TRBV18	.	TRBJ2-5	.	CASSPLSFAFGTQYF	TGTGCCAGCTCACCCCTCAGTTTTGCATTTGGGACCCAGTACTTC
TRBV4-3	.	TRBJ1-2	.	CASSQDLFQVRGYTF	TGCGCCAGCAGCCAAGATTTGTTCCAGGTTCGCGGCTACACCTTC
TRBV7-2	.	TRBJ1-1	few	CASSSRRARSTEAFF	TGTGCCAGCAGCTCAAGGAGGGCCCGCAGCACTGAAGCTTTCTTT
TRBV10-3	TRBD1	TRBJ1-2	.	CAITPGTAYGYTF	TGTGCCATCACTCCCGGGACAGCCTATGGCTACACCTTC
TRBV9	.	TRBJ1-2	.	CASSVGGGLYGYTF	TGTGCCAGCAGCGTAGGAGGGGGACTATATGGCTACACCTTC
TRBV10-3	.	TRBJ2-3	.	CAITRGQAADTQYF	TGTGCCATCACCCGGGGACAAGCGGCCGATACGCAGTATTTT
TRBV10-3	TRBD2	TRBJ2-3	few	CAISEPLAVTDTQYF	TGTGCCATCAGTGAACCCCTAGCGGTAACAGATACGCAGTATTTT
TRBV10-2	TRBD1	TRBJ2-2	.	CASSELSGQGAGELFF	TGCGCCAGCAGTGAATTGTCGGGACAGGGGGCCGGGGAGCTGTTTTTT
TRBV11-3	TRBD2	TRBJ2-3	.	CASSFSGGALGDTQYF	TGTGCCAGCAGCTTTAGCGGGGGGGCCCTAGGAGATACGCAATATTTT
TRBV7-3	TRBD1	TRBJ2-2	few	CASSSLGTGYTGELFF	TGTGCCAGCAGCTCCCTCGGGACAGGGTATACCGGGGAGCTGTTTTTT
TRBV13	.	TRBJ2-5	few	CASSLRRGAETQYF	TGTGCCAGCAGCTTGCGCCGGGGGGCGGAGACCCAGTACTTC
TRBV7-7	.	TRBJ2-5	few	CASSPSGGGQETQYF	TGTGCCAGCAGCCCATCGGGGGGCGGGCAAGAGACCCAGTACTTC
TRBV5-1	TRBD2	TRBJ2-5	.	CASSPGLAGATETQYF	TGCGCCAGCAGCCCGGGGCTAGCGGGGGCGACAGAGACCCAGTACTTC
TRBV19	.	TRBJ2-3	few	CASSLSQGLGDTQYF	TGTGCCAGTAGTCTAAGCCAGGGGCTTGGAGATACGCAGTATTTT
TRBV7-2	.	TRBJ2-2	.	CASSPNGVRTGELFF	TGTGCCAGCAGCCCGAACGGGGTGCGCACCGGGGAGCTGTTTTTT
TRBV7-2	.	TRBJ2-6	.	CASSSVQGLSGANVLTF	TGTGCCAGCAGCTCCGTACAGGGTCTCTCTGGGGCCAACGTCCTGACTTTC
TRBV28	TRBD1	TRBJ1-1	.	CASSVDRGRPPLNTEALF	TGTGCCAGCAGTGTCGACAGGGGGCGGCCACCCCTGAACACTGAAGCTCTCTTT
TRBV7-7	TRBD1	TRBJ2-5	few	CASSSGQGLETQYF	TGTGCCAGCAGCTCGGGACAGGGGTTAGAGACCCAGTACTTC
TRBV12-5	TRBD1	TRBJ1-2	few	CASGLDPSGRGKGYTF	TGTGCTAGTGGTTTGGACCCCTCCGGCAGGGGGAAGGGCTACACCTTC
TRBV25-1	.	TRBJ2-2	.	CASRGGGNTGELFF	TGTGCCAGCAGAGGAGGCGGGAACACCGGGGAGCTGTTTTTT